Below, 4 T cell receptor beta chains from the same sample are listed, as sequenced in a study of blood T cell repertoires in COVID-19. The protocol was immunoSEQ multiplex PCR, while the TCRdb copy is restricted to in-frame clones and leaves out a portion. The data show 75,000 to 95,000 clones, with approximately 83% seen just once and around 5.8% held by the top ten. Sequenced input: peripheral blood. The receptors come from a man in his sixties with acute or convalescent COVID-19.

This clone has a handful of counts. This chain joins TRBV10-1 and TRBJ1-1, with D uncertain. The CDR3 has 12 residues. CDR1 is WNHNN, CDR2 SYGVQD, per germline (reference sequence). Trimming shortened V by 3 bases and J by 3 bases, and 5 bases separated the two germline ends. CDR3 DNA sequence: TGCGCCAGCAGTGACGGGTACACTGAAGCTTTCTTT. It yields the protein CASSDGYTEAFF.

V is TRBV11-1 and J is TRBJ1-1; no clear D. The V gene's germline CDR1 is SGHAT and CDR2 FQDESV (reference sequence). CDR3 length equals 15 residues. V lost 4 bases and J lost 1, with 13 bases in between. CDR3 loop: CASSYNGRQNTEAFF. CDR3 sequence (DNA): TGTGCCAGCAGCTACAACGGCAGACAGAACACTGAAGCTTTCTTT.

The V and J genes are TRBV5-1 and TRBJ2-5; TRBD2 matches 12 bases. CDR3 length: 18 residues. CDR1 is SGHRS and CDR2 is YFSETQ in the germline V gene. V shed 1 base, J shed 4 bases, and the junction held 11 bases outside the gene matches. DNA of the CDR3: TGCGCCAGCAGCTTGCTTTCTAGCGGGGGGGCTCGCCTAGAGACCCAGTACTTC. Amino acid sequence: CASSLLSSGGARLETQYF.

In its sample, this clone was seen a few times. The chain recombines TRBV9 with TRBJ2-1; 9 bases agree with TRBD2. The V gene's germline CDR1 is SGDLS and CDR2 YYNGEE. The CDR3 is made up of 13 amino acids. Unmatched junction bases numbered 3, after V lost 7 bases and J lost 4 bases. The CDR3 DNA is TGTGCCAGCCAAGGACTAGCGTACAATGAGCAGTTCTTC. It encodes CASQGLAYNEQFF.